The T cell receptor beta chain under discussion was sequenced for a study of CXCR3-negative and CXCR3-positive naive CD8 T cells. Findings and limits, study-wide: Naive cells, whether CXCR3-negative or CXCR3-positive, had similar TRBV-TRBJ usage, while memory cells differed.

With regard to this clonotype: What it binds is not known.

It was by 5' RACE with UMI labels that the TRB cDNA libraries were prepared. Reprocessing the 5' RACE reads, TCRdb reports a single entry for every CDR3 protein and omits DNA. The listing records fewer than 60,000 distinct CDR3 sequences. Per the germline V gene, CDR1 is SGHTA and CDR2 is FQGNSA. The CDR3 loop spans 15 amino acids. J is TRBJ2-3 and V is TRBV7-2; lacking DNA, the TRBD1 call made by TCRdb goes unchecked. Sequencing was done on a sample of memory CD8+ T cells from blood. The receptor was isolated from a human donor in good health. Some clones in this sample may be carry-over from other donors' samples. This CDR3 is CASSDRLGGTDTQYF. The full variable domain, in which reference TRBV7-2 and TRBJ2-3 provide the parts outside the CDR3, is GAGVSQSPSNKVTEKGKDVELRCDPISGHTALYWYRQSLGQGLEFLIYFQGNSAPDKSGLPSDRFSAERTGGSVSTLTIQRTQQEDSAVYLCASSDRLGGTDTQYFGPGTRLTVL.